What follows is one T cell receptor (beta chain) and its context. This CDR3 has 14 amino acids. V lost 1 base, J lost 4 bases, and 4 bases stayed unmatched. Germline CDR1 GTSNPN, CDR2 SVGIG (reference sequence). Original analysis: The assay estimated nucleated cells by amplifying reference gene primers. The protocol was immunoSEQ multiplex PCR, while the TCRdb copy is restricted to in-frame clones and leaves out a portion. V and J calls and clone size are copied from that table; D and trimming were computed from the DNA. The sample has 120,000 or so clones; almost 70% are singletons. These data come from a study of blood T cell repertoires in COVID-19. Turning to the study itself: The United States, Italy and Spain provided the acute and convalescent COVID-19 samples. Nucleic acid was either cDNA or gDNA, and it came from T cells, B-cell-depleted T cells, or PBMCs.

The sequence came from a woman in her 70s with acute or convalescent COVID-19. The sequencing input was peripheral blood. The chain has TRBV30 and TRBJ2-7; 10 bases fit TRBD2. The DNA for the CDR3 is TGTGCCTGGAGTGAAAGTAGCGGGAGGTACGAGCAGTACTTC. Translated: CAWSESSGRYEQYF.